This entry is about one T cell receptor (beta chain). Its target is unknown. The repertoire was sequenced with immunoSEQ multiplex PCR; TCRdb's copy has only in-frame clones and lacks some. The profile shows 8,800 or so clones, roughly 70% of them singletons. From germline, CDR1 is SGHAT and CDR2 FQNNGV. The CDR3 extends over 14 amino acids. V lost 5 bases to trimming and J lost 3 bases; unmatched junction nucleotides: 4. The entry originates in a study of high-grade serous ovarian cancer treatment subgroups. For the study at large: Mean per sample: around 14,000 reads, around 7,100 unique TCR beta rearrangements. Study-wide findings and caveats: Higher neoantigen levels went with greater TCR clonal relatedness. These tumor repertoires lack spatial information from bulk sequencing.

Tumor samples were obtained before definitive surgery or chemotherapy. Input material: tumor tissue. The chain couples TRBV11-2 to TRBJ2-7, with TRBD1 matching over 10 bases. The source of this sequence is a human donor with high-grade serous ovarian cancer. DNA for the CDR3: TGTGCCAGCAGCCGACAGGGGGCAGGCTACGAGCAGTACTTC. Translating gives CASSRQGAGYEQYF. Variable domain in full (rest from reference TRBV11-2 and TRBJ2-7): EAGVAQSPRYKIIEKRQSVAFWCNPISGHATLYWYQQILGQGPKLLIQFQNNGVVDDSQLPKDRFSAERLKGVDSTLKIQPAKLEDSAVYLCASSRQGAGYEQYFGPGTRLTVT.